A selection of T cell receptor beta chains follows, all from one sample in a study of cytomegalovirus exposure and HLA in healthy donors. The repertoire was sequenced with immunoSEQ multiplex PCR; TCRdb's copy has only in-frame clones and lacks some. The table shows over 150,000 clones, with 75% to 90% occurring only once. The sequencing input was PBMCs. These receptors were taken from a human donor in good health. Each CDR3 is given with its conserved first and last residue.

CDR3 protein: CASSETQDYGYTF; J gene: TRBJ1-2; V gene: TRBV2
CDR3 protein: CASSLGPSPVYEQYF; J gene: TRBJ2-7; V gene: TRBV13
CDR3 protein: CASSLSASGSYEQYF; J gene: TRBJ2-7; V gene: TRBV7-2
CDR3 protein: CASSGPGGGANVLTF; J gene: TRBJ2-6; V gene: TRBV9
CDR3 protein: CASSELSAAWFF; J gene: TRBJ2-1; V gene: TRBV6-1
CDR3 protein: CASSFRLAGGSEQFF; J gene: TRBJ2-1; V gene: TRBV5-1
CDR3 protein: CASSGTAYGYTF; J gene: TRBJ1-2; V gene: TRBV2
CDR3 protein: CTSRWTRATEAFF; J gene: TRBJ1-1; V gene: TRBV6-1
CDR3 protein: CASSSNGGVTEAFF; J gene: TRBJ1-1; V gene: TRBV27
CDR3 protein: CASSLRGSVRSEAFF; J gene: TRBJ1-1; V gene: TRBV5-1
CDR3 protein: CASTPGGAGETQYF; J gene: TRBJ2-5; V gene: TRBV6-6